A selection of T cell receptor beta chains follows, all from one sample in a study of cytomegalovirus exposure and HLA in healthy donors. Repertoires were generated with immunoSEQ multiplex PCR, while TCRdb's copy carries only in-frame clones and drops some. The sample carries roughly 130,000 clones, 88% recorded once. The sample taken for sequencing was PBMCs. All receptors derive from a woman between 35 and 50 years old in good health and CMV-seronegative. Both conserved end residues are part of each CDR3. A D gene is named only where the DNA matches it firmly. Clone size, where shown, is once, few, many, or a class for clones that have expanded.

d_gene | abundance | len | j_gene | v_gene | CDR3aa | CDR3nt
- | - | 14 | TRBJ1-1 | TRBV7-9 | CSSSLGQVNTEAFF | TGTTCCAGCAGCTTGGGGCAGGTGAACACTGAAGCTTTCTTT
- | - | 15 | TRBJ2-2 | TRBV18 | CASSPPWSNTGELFF | TGTGCCAGCTCACCACCGTGGAGCAACACCGGGGAGCTGTTTTTT
- | few | 17 | TRBJ1-5 | TRBV7-8 | CASSPLAARNSNQPQHF | TGTGCCAGCAGCCCCTTGGCGGCCCGAAATAGCAATCAGCCCCAGCATTTT
TRBD1 | once | 16 | TRBJ2-5 | TRBV5-6 | CASSHPETGAGQTQYF | TGTGCCAGCAGCCATCCGGAAACAGGGGCGGGCCAGACCCAGTACTTC
TRBD1 | - | 15 | TRBJ2-3 | TRBV6-1 | CASSEQGPTTDTQYF | TGTGCCAGCAGCGAACAGGGGCCCACCACAGATACGCAGTATTTT
TRBD1 | - | 15 | TRBJ1-1 | TRBV28 | CASSLPGQGTSEAFF | TGTGCCAGCAGCCTCCCGGGACAGGGTACCTCTGAAGCTTTCTTT
- | - | 16 | TRBJ2-5 | TRBV5-1 | CASSLGGSPVGETQYF | TGCGCCAGCAGCTTGGGAGGCTCGCCGGTGGGAGAGACCCAGTACTTC
- | - | 15 | TRBJ2-3 | TRBV9 | CASSVGPGMIDTQYF | TGTGCCAGCAGCGTAGGGCCGGGGATGATTGATACGCAGTATTTT
TRBD2 | - | 16 | TRBJ2-5 | TRBV10-3 | CAISAGSGIGQETQYF | TGTGCCATCAGTGCGGGTAGCGGGATTGGGCAAGAGACCCAGTACTTC
- | few | 14 | TRBJ1-2 | TRBV7-3 | CASSATQGRDGYTF | TGTGCCAGCAGCGCTACGCAGGGCAGGGATGGCTACACCTTC
TRBD1 | - | 16 | TRBJ1-3 | TRBV7-9 | CSIPQGAVSAGNTIYF | TGTTCCATTCCACAGGGGGCTGTAAGTGCTGGAAACACCATATATTTT
- | - | 13 | TRBJ1-5 | TRBV4-1 | CASSLAVNQPQHF | TGCGCCAGCAGCCTGGCAGTCAATCAGCCCCAGCATTTT
- | - | 14 | TRBJ1-1 | TRBV6-5 | CASSITREGTEAFF | TGTGCCAGCAGTATAACCAGGGAGGGGACTGAAGCTTTCTTT
- | - | 15 | TRBJ2-7 | TRBV7-2 | CASSPRSGGSPPQYF | TGTGCCAGCAGCCCCAGATCCGGAGGGTCCCCTCCCCAGTACTTC
- | - | 13 | TRBJ2-7 | TRBV6-1 | CASRVDRSYEQYF | TGTGCCAGCAGAGTCGACAGGAGCTACGAGCAGTACTTC
TRBD1 | - | 17 | TRBJ1-6 | TRBV15 | CATSRVGPGTDNSPLHF | TGTGCCACCAGCAGAGTAGGGCCCGGGACAGATAATTCACCCCTCCACTTT
TRBD1 | - | 15 | TRBJ2-1 | TRBV6-5 | CASSYSGTGVYEQFF | TGTGCCAGCAGTTACAGTGGGACAGGGGTTTATGAGCAGTTCTTC
- | - | 15 | TRBJ2-7 | TRBV6-5 | CASSYGGGSAYEQYF | TGTGCCAGCAGTTACGGGGGAGGATCAGCCTACGAGCAGTACTTC
- | few | 12 | TRBJ1-1 | TRBV6-1 | CASSVADRQAFF | TGTGCCAGCAGTGTTGCGGACAGACAAGCTTTCTTT
- | - | 14 | TRBJ1-1 | TRBV7-9 | CASSLEEKNTEAFF | TGTGCCAGCAGCTTAGAGGAGAAGAACACTGAAGCTTTCTTT
- | - | 15 | TRBJ1-5 | TRBV4-3 | CASSQDPGVGQPQHF | TGCGCCAGCAGCCAAGATCCGGGTGTCGGCCAGCCCCAGCATTTT
TRBD1 | once | 15 | TRBJ2-5 | TRBV5-6 | CASSLETGDQETQYF | TGTGCCAGCAGCTTGGAGACAGGGGACCAAGAGACCCAGTACTTC